This entry lists 29 T cell receptor beta chains sequenced from one sample in a study of cytomegalovirus exposure and HLA in healthy donors. PCR used 60 Vbeta primers and 13 Jbeta primers. The method was immunoSEQ multiplex PCR; TCRdb's version includes in-frame clones alone and lacks a portion of them. The table shows around 130,000 clones, with roughly four fifths occurring only once. Sequenced input: PBMCs. These receptors were taken from a woman between 45 and 60 years old in good health and CMV-seronegative.

V is TRBV7-9 and J is TRBJ2-7, with a tentative D call TRBD1 (5 bases). There are 13 residues in the CDR3. CDR1 SEHNR and CDR2 FQNEAQ come from the germline V gene (reference sequence). Deletions cut 6 bases from V and 5 bases from J, with 14 bases between. CDR3 sequence reads: CASRGLMENEQYV. The CDR3 DNA reads as TGTGCCAGCAGGGGGCTCATGGAAAACGAGCAGTACGTC.

This clone was seen only a few times. This chain joins TRBV5-1 and TRBJ1-1, with 9 bases that match TRBD1. The CDR3 totals 14 residues. Trimming removed 3 bases from V and 4 bases from J; junction bases left unmatched: 4. Germline values: CDR1 SGHRS, CDR2 YFSETQ. CDR3 bases: TGCGCCAGCAGCTATGGACAGGGGAGCACTGAAGCTTTCTTT. Translating gives CASSYGQGSTEAFF. Based on the CDR3 plus reference TRBV5-1 and TRBJ1-1, the full variable domain is KAGVTQTPRYLIKTRGQQVTLSCSPISGHRSVSWYQQTPGQGLQFLFEYFSETQRNKGNFPGRFSGRQFSNSRSEMNVSTLELGDSALYLCASSYGQGSTEAFFGQGTRLTVV.

The chain joins TRBV10-3 to TRBJ2-7; TRBD1 matches 7 bases. Germline loops: CDR1 ENHRY, CDR2 SYGVKD. V gave up 3 bases and J gave up 3 bases; unmatched junction bases: 5. This CDR3 has 14 amino acids. The CDR3 sequence: CAISDRQGNYEQYF. DNA of the CDR3: TGTGCCATCAGTGATAGACAGGGAAACTACGAGCAGTACTTC.

The V gene is TRBV13, the J gene TRBJ2-1; 13 nucleotides agree with TRBD2. The germline CDR1 and CDR2 sequences are PRHDT and FYEKMQ (reference sequence). The CDR3 length is 17 residues. Trimming took 4 bases from V and 3 from J; bases not matched to a gene: 6. The CDR3 sequence is CASSWGTSGEIYNEQFF. CDR3 DNA sequence: TGTGCCAGCAGCTGGGGGACTAGCGGGGAAATCTACAATGAGCAGTTCTTC.

The rearrangement links TRBV30 to TRBJ1-1; D is ambiguous. The CDR3 has 11 residues. CDR1 is GTSNPN and CDR2 is SVGIG in the germline V gene (reference sequence). The V end lost 0 bases, the J end lost 8 bases, and 7 bases lay between the germline ends. CDR3: CAWSVQTEAFF. DNA for the CDR3: TGTGCCTGGAGTGTACAAACGGAAGCTTTCTTT.

The gene calls are TRBV2 and TRBJ1-2; TRBD1 might be the D (6 bases). Trimming removed 5 bases from V and 4 bases from J, with 14 bases in between. This CDR3 comprises 14 residues. Germline CDR1 SNHLY, CDR2 FYNNEI. The CDR3 nucleotides read TGTGCCAGCAGTAAGGGATCAGGGGTCTATGGCTACACCTTC. It translates to CASSKGSGVYGYTF.

The J gene is TRBJ2-7, the V gene TRBV5-1; TRBD2 matches 7 bases. Germline values: CDR1 SGHRS, CDR2 YFSETQ. This CDR3 contains 13 residues. Losses at the gene ends were 9 bases for V and 2 bases for J; bases not matched to a gene: 8. DNA for the CDR3: TGCGCCATACCCGGGGGGTGCCCCTACGAGCAGTACGTC. It translates to CAIPGGCPYEQYV.

The gene calls are TRBV12-5 and TRBJ2-3, with no clear D. Germline CDR1 is LGHNT and CDR2 is FRNRAP. V was cut by 8 bases and J by 1 base, with 10 bases left in between. The CDR3 has 13 amino acids. CDR3 nucleotide sequence: TGTGCTAGTTTAACTCCGGGCACAGATACGCAGTATTTT. Translated: CASLTPGTDTQYF.

The chain is built from TRBV7-3 and TRBJ1-1, with a possible D match to TRBD1 (6 bases). The CDR3 has 15 residues. Germline CDR1 and CDR2: SGHTA and FQGTGA. Trimming left V 3 bases short and J 1 base short, with 12 bases between. The CDR3 protein is CASSLGETGNTEAFF. In nucleotides, the CDR3 is TGTGCCAGCAGCTTGGGCGAGACAGGGAACACTGAAGCTTTCTTT.

This chain joins TRBV18 and TRBJ2-1, with 9 bases lining up with TRBD1. Trimming at V came to 0 bases and at J to 11 bases, leaving 11 bases not matched to a gene. The CDR3 totals 16 residues. Germline-derived CDR1 and CDR2 are KGHSH and LQKENI. CDR3 region: CASSPPGQGPPGKQFF. DNA of the CDR3: TGTGCCAGCTCACCACCGGGACAGGGACCACCGGGGAAGCAGTTCTTC.

About this clone: Other DNA sequences in the same sample also yield this CDR3. The chain carries TRBV5-1 and TRBJ1-3; tentative D call: TRBD1 (5 bases). V was shortened by 4 bases and J by 2 bases, with 7 bases between the two germline ends. This CDR3 is 13 amino acids long. Germline CDR1 and CDR2: SGHRS and YFSETQ. CDR3 DNA: TGCGCCAGCAGCCTGGACACTGGAAACACCATATATTTT. It yields the protein CASSLDTGNTIYF. The whole variable domain, filled in from reference TRBV5-1 and TRBJ1-3, reads KAGVTQTPRYLIKTRGQQVTLSCSPISGHRSVSWYQQTPGQGLQFLFEYFSETQRNKGNFPGRFSGRQFSNSRSEMNVSTLELGDSALYLCASSLDTGNTIYFGEGSWLTVV.

This clone was recorded a few times. The rearrangement joins TRBV5-1 to TRBJ2-1; D may be TRBD2 (6 bases). Trimming removed 1 base from V and 0 bases from J, with 14 bases in between. This CDR3 region has 17 residues. Germline CDR1 and CDR2: SGHRS and YFSETQ. The CDR3 DNA reads TGCGCCAGCAGCTTGCCCCCTACTAGCAGCTCCTACAATGAGCAGTTCTTC. Translating it yields CASSLPPTSSSYNEQFF.

CDR3 amino acids: CASSERDRGSYEQYF. For the CDR3, the DNA is TGTGCCAGCAGTGAAAGGGACAGGGGTTCCTACGAGCAGTACTTC. The chain joins TRBV6-1 to TRBJ2-7, with 10 nucleotides matching TRBD1. CDR1 MNHNS and CDR2 SASEGT come from the germline V gene. The CDR3 consists of 15 residues. J was trimmed by 1 base and V by 2 bases; bases with no gene match: 2.

The chain is built from TRBV10-3 and TRBJ1-1, with 8 bases fitting TRBD1. The CDR3 runs to 16 residues. V shed 3 bases and J 0 bases; nucleotides not matched to a gene: 6. CDR1 is ENHRY and CDR2 is SYGVKD in the germline V gene. In DNA, the CDR3 is TGTGCCATCAGTGAATATGGACAGGGCATGAACACTGAAGCTTTCTTT. Translation gives CAISEYGQGMNTEAFF.

The chain carries TRBV2 and TRBJ2-5, with TRBD2 matching over 7 bases. V lost 1 base to trimming and J lost 3 bases; unmatched junction nucleotides: 2. CDR1 and CDR2 (germline): SNHLY, FYNNEI. This CDR3 has 14 residues. CDR3 residues: CASSEGGTKETQYF. The DNA for the CDR3 is TGTGCCAGCAGTGAAGGGGGGACTAAAGAGACCCAGTACTTC.

This rearrangement joins TRBV6-5 to TRBJ2-3, with 11 bases lining up with TRBD2. Losses at the gene ends were 2 bases for V and 3 bases for J; bases not matched to a gene: 4. This CDR3 region has 16 residues. In germline, CDR1 is MNHEY, CDR2 SVGAGI. CDR3 DNA sequence: TGTGCCAGCAGTTACGTGACTAGCGGGATTACAGATACGCAGTATTTT. Amino acid sequence: CASSYVTSGITDTQYF.

This clone was found a few times. This rearrangement joins TRBV28 to TRBJ2-1; a weak D match, TRBD2 (6 bases). CDR1 is MDHEN, CDR2 SYDVKM, per germline. V was cut by 6 bases and J by 6 bases, with 15 bases left in between. This CDR3 comprises 14 residues. The CDR3 DNA reads TGTGCCAGCAGACGGACTACGTTTCCCAATGAGCAGTTCTTC. This translates into CASRRTTFPNEQFF.

This clone was picked up one time. V gene TRBV28 combines with J gene TRBJ2-7; 9 bases agree with TRBD2. With V trimmed by 6 bases and J by 3 bases, 9 bases remained unmatched. The CDR3 consists of 15 residues. From germline, CDR1 is MDHEN and CDR2 SYDVKM. The CDR3: CASSFSGSKNYEQYF. The CDR3, as DNA: TGTGCCAGCAGCTTTAGCGGGAGTAAGAACTACGAGCAGTACTTC. Based on the CDR3 plus reference TRBV28 and TRBJ2-7, the full variable domain is DVKVTQSSRYLVKRTGEKVFLECVQDMDHENMFWYRQDPGLGLRLIYFSYDVKMKEKGDIPEGYSVSREKKERFSLILESASTNQTSMYLCASSFSGSKNYEQYFGPGTRLTVT.

The chain carries TRBV5-4 and TRBJ2-7; 8 bases align to TRBD1. The CDR3 consists of 14 residues. CDR1 is SGHNT, CDR2 YYREEE, per germline (reference sequence). V gave up 5 bases and J gave up 2 bases; unmatched junction bases: 6. CDR3 amino acids: CASSHRTGPYEQYF. Here the CDR3 DNA reads TGTGCCAGCAGTCACAGGACAGGGCCCTACGAGCAGTACTTC.

V usage is TRBV30 and J usage is TRBJ2-7; D not resolved. V was shortened by 2 bases and J by 6 bases, with 11 bases between the two germline ends. Germline V gene data show CDR1 as GTSNPN and CDR2 as SVGIG (reference sequence). The CDR3 spans 12 residues. The CDR3: CAWSSKGSEQYV. The CDR3 region has the DNA TGTGCCTGGAGTTCGAAGGGTAGCGAGCAGTACGTC.

This sequence joins TRBV19 and TRBJ1-5, with TRBD1 as a possible D gene (5 bases). Germline V gene sequence: CDR1 LNHDA, CDR2 SQIVND (reference sequence). With 7 bases removed from V and 5 bases from J, the gap between germline ends came to 18 bases. The CDR3 consists of 15 residues. The CDR3 spells CASKDTAGRYQPQHF. CDR3 coding DNA: TGTGCCAGTAAGGATACTGCAGGGAGGTATCAGCCCCAGCATTTT.

The chain combines TRBV5-6 with TRBJ2-1; 15 positions match TRBD2. Germline trimming cut 4 bases from V and 8 bases from J; bases unmatched to any gene: 10. Germline loops: CDR1 SGHDT, CDR2 YYEEEE. The CDR3 sequence is 17 residues long. CDR3 sequence: CASSLRTSGRARDEQFF. In nucleotides, the CDR3 is TGTGCCAGCAGCCTGAGGACTAGCGGGAGGGCCAGAGATGAGCAGTTCTTC. The full variable domain, in which reference TRBV5-6 and TRBJ2-1 provide the parts outside the CDR3, is DAGVTQSPTHLIKTRGQQVTLRCSPKSGHDTVSWYQQALGQGPQFIFQYYEEEERQRGNFPDRFSGHQFPNYSSELNVNALLLGDSALYLCASSLRTSGRARDEQFFGPGTRLTVL.

J is TRBJ1-2 and V is TRBV27; D unclear. The CDR3 is made up of 15 amino acids. V gave up 3 bases and J gave up 3 bases, with 14 bases separating them. Germline CDR1 and CDR2: MNHEY and SMNVEV (reference sequence). In DNA, the CDR3 is TGTGCCAGCAGTTTTTTATACAGAGACGACTATGGCTACACCTTC. It yields the protein CASSFLYRDDYGYTF.

This clone was seen just once. The chain couples TRBV7-3 to TRBJ2-1; 12 nucleotides align to TRBD2. CDR1 is SGHTA, CDR2 FQGTGA, per germline. CDR3 size: 16 residues. Trimming at V came to 5 bases and at J to 6 bases, leaving 8 bases not matched to a gene. Here the CDR3 reads CASSRLAGGPGNEQFF. CDR3 DNA: TGTGCCAGCAGCAGGCTAGCGGGAGGGCCTGGCAATGAGCAGTTCTTC.

The rearrangement uses TRBV30 and TRBJ1-5; D is undetermined. CDR3 length: 13 amino acids. Germline V gives CDR1 GTSNPN, CDR2 SVGIG (reference sequence). V was pared by 0 bases and J by 5 bases, with 8 bases between. CDR3 loop: CAWSVLIDQPQHF. The CDR3, as DNA: TGTGCCTGGAGTGTACTTATTGATCAGCCCCAGCATTTT. The whole variable domain, filled in from reference TRBV30 and TRBJ1-5, reads SQTIHQWPATLVQPVGSPLSLECTVEGTSNPNLYWYRQAAGRGLQLLFYSVGIGQISSEVPQNLSASRPQDRQFILSSKKLLLSDSGFYLCAWSVLIDQPQHFGDGTRLSIL.

The V and J genes are TRBV19 and TRBJ2-3, with a tentative D call TRBD1 (6 bases). CDR1 is LNHDA, CDR2 SQIVND, per germline (reference sequence). Trimming left V 5 bases short and J 2 bases short, with 8 bases between. The CDR3 runs 13 residues. The CDR3 here is CASSGQYTDTQYF. The DNA for the CDR3 is TGTGCCAGTAGTGGACAGTACACAGATACGCAGTATTTT.

V gene TRBV6-5 combines with J gene TRBJ1-1, with 7 bases fitting TRBD1. The CDR3 covers 13 residues. Trimming took 5 bases from V and 3 from J; bases not matched to a gene: 3. CDR1 and CDR2 from the germline V gene are MNHEY and SVGAGI. The CDR3 DNA reads as TGTGCCAGCAGTCGCCAGGGGGACACTGAAGCTTTCTTT. It specifies CASSRQGDTEAFF.

The CDR3, as DNA: TGTGCCAGCACCGAACTGGGGGGTACCATGAACACTGAAGCTTTCTTT. Amino acids: CASTELGGTMNTEAFF. This rearrangement joins TRBV2 to TRBJ1-1; perhaps TRBD1 as D (5 bases). The CDR3 sequence is 16 residues long. The germline CDR1 and CDR2 sequences are SNHLY and FYNNEI. V was clipped by 7 bases and J by 0 bases, with 18 bases between them.

The sample holds one count of this clone. The chain combines TRBV9 with TRBJ1-2, with D uncertain. This CDR3 is built from 15 residues. Per germline, CDR1 SGDLS and CDR2 YYNGEE. Trimming removed 4 bases at V and 3 bases at J, with 16 bases between. CDR3 in DNA: TGTGCCAGCAGCCCCGGACCCGGGGAGTACTATGGCTACACCTTC. It encodes CASSPGPGEYYGYTF.